The following is a TCR beta chain sequence with its context. Its matching antigen is unknown. TCRdb's copy holds only in-frame clones and misses some; the assay was immunoSEQ multiplex PCR. Of more than 80,000 clones in the sample, 90% were seen once. This sample stems from a study of OX40 agonist ivuxolimab in advanced cancers. Overall study: Intravenous ivuxolimab at 0.01 to 10 mg/kg was given to patients every 2 weeks.

Study conclusions and caveats: Within 6 weeks, CD4+ and CD8+ blood T cells expanded clonally at 0.1 to 3.0 mg/kg.

CDR3 size: 16 residues. V lost 3 bases, J lost 3 bases, and 7 bases stayed unmatched. CDR1 is SGHRS and CDR2 is YFSETQ in the germline V gene. The chain has TRBV5-1 and TRBJ2-2; 8 nucleotides line up with TRBD1. This sequence was found in an adult with an advanced solid tumor such as melanoma, head and neck, liver or kidney cancer. The source was CD4+ or CD8+ T cells sorted from blood, collected in a trial of the OX40 agonist ivuxolimab. Written as DNA, the CDR3 is TGCGCCAGCAGCTCCACGACAGGGGAGTACACCGGGGAGCTGTTTTTT. Residues: CASSSTTGEYTGELFF.